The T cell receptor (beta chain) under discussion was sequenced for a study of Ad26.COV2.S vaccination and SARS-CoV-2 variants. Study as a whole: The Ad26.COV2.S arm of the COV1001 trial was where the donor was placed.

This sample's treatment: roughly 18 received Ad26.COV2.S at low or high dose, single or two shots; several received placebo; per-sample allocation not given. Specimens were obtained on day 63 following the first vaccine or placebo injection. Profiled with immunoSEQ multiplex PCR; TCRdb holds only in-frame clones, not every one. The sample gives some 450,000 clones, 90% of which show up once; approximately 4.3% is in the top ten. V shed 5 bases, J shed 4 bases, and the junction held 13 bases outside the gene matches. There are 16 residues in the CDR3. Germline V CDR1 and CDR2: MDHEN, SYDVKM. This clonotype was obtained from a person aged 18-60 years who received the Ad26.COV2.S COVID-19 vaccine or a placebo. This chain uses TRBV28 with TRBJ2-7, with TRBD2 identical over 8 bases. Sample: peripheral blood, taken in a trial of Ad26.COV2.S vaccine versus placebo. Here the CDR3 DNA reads TGTGCCAGCAGTCAACAGACTAGCGAAGGATTTTACGAGCAGTACTTC. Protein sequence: CASSQQTSEGFYEQYF. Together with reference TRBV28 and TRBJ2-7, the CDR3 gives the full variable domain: DVKVTQSSRYLVKRTGEKVFLECVQDMDHENMFWYRQDPGLGLRLIYFSYDVKMKEKGDIPEGYSVSREKKERFSLILESASTNQTSMYLCASSQQTSEGFYEQYFGPGTRLTVT.